This T cell receptor (beta chain) was sequenced in a study of T cells after yellow fever vaccination. Study at large: Fractions of limited cellularity were prepared by means of SMART-Seq v4 Ultra Low Input.

MiXCR, run by TCRdb on the 5' RACE reads, gives a single entry per CDR3 protein. The sample lists about 320,000 distinct CDR3 sequences; 9.5% to 12% were seen once. This clonotype was picked up many times. Antigen specificity is unknown. Study results and limitations: Abundant clonotypes (contaminants from the bulk population) could be present in FACS-sorted repertoires.

Germline values: CDR1 KGHDR, CDR2 SFDVKD. J lost 3 bases, V lost 1 base, and 10 bases had no gene match. This CDR3 has 18 residues. The input for sequencing was CD4+ T cells sorted from PBMCs, taken 45 days after the yellow fever booster vaccination. The chain joins TRBV24-1 to TRBJ2-7; 11 positions match TRBD1. The TCR originated in a man aged 18 to 35 who received the YFV17D yellow fever vaccine. The CDR3 DNA reads as TGTGCCACCAGTGATTTTGACCTTCGGGACAGGGGGTTCTACGAGCAGTACTTC. Residues: CATSDFDLRDRGFYEQYF.